These 21 T cell receptor beta chains share one sample of origin, sequenced in a study of OX40 agonist ivuxolimab in advanced cancers. Here immunoSEQ multiplex PCR was the method, and the copy in TCRdb shows in-frame clones only, minus some. The data contain 70,000 or so clones, more than 85% of them singletons. The sequencing used CD4+ or CD8+ T cells sorted from blood, collected in a trial of the OX40 agonist ivuxolimab. Receptors originate from an adult with an advanced solid tumor such as melanoma, head and neck, liver or kidney cancer.

The V gene is TRBV4-3, the J gene TRBJ2-5, with D perhaps TRBD1 or TRBD2 (5 bases each). The germline V gene encodes CDR1 LGHNA and CDR2 YSLEER. V lost 0 bases to trimming and J lost 4 bases, with 12 bases between them. CDR3 length equals 15 residues. The CDR3 DNA reads as TGCGCCAGCAGCCAAGAGTGGGGGACCCCAGAGACCCAGTACTTC. Amino acid sequence: CASSQEWGTPETQYF.

This clone was recorded only once. V is TRBV4-2 and J is TRBJ1-2, with no clear D. The CDR3 consists of 14 residues. V lost 8 bases and J lost 6, with 19 bases in between. Germline V CDR1 and CDR2: LGHNA, YNFKEQ. CDR3 residues: CASSPIVTSDGYTF. The DNA for the CDR3 is TGTGCCAGCTCCCCTATAGTGACTTCGGATGGCTACACCTTC.

J is TRBJ2-7 and V is TRBV11-2; D unresolved. The CDR3 runs to 10 residues. V lost 3 bases to trimming and J lost 7 bases, with 4 bases between them. In germline, CDR1 is SGHAT, CDR2 FQNNGV. As DNA, the CDR3 is TGTGCCAGCAGCTTGGGGGAGCAGTACTTC. It codes for CASSLGEQYF.

This chain links TRBV19 with TRBJ1-4; no clear D gene. From germline, CDR1 is LNHDA and CDR2 SQIVND (reference sequence). This CDR3 spans 12 amino acids. With 5 bases removed from V and 6 bases from J, the gap between germline ends came to 7 bases. The CDR3 sequence is CASSWAHEKLFF. The CDR3 region has the DNA TGTGCCAGTAGTTGGGCGCATGAAAAACTGTTTTTT.

For this clone: A junction end diverges from the germline sequence, so it may reflect a read error. The CDR3 region is CANSPGTGGGQPQHF. DNA for the CDR3: TGTGCCAACAGCCCCGGGACAGGGGGCGGTCAGCCCCAGCATTTT. V and J are TRBV5-6 and TRBJ1-5; 12 bases are a match to TRBD1. Germline V gives CDR1 SGHDT, CDR2 YYEEEE. The CDR3 sequence is 15 residues long.

This clone has a single count. The genes are TRBV9 and TRBJ2-3; no clear D gene. The CDR3 is 14 residues long. V lost 1 base and J lost 3, with 9 bases in between. CDR1 is SGDLS and CDR2 is YYNGEE in the germline V gene. CDR3 region: CASSVFSMTDTQYF. The DNA for the CDR3 is TGTGCCAGCAGCGTATTTTCCATGACAGATACGCAGTATTTT.

The J gene is TRBJ2-7, the V gene TRBV21-1; TRBD2 was called by the table and not checked on the DNA. TRBV21-1 is termed a pseudogene. This CDR3 has 19 amino acids. DNA for the CDR3: TGTGCCAGCAGCAAATTTTGGGTCAGCGCTCCTCGAGGCTCCTACGAGCAGTACTTC. Its translation: CASSKFWVSAPRGSYEQYF.

This chain links TRBV13 with TRBJ2-1; TRBD1 aligns across 8 bases. The germline V gene encodes CDR1 PRHDT and CDR2 FYEKMQ (reference sequence). J lost 9 bases, V lost 5 bases, and 9 bases had no gene match. CDR3 length: 14 residues. The CDR3 sequence: CASSHVTGVGEQFF. In nucleotides, the CDR3 is TGTGCCAGCAGCCACGTGACAGGGGTTGGTGAGCAGTTCTTC.

Here the CDR3 DNA reads TGTGCCAGCAGCTACGGGGGAGGACAGCTCAATGAAAAACTGTTTTTT. Its translation is CASSYGGGQLNEKLFF. The rearrangement links TRBV7-2 to TRBJ1-4; tentatively, D is TRBD1 (6 bases). This CDR3 has 16 residues. V gave up 4 bases and J gave up 5 bases, with 17 bases separating them. Germline CDR1 and CDR2: SGHTA and FQGNSA.

The chain joins TRBV5-1 to TRBJ1-6, with no clear D. CDR1 and CDR2 from the germline V gene are SGHRS and YFSETQ. CDR3 length: 17 residues. With 4 bases removed from V and 0 bases from J, the gap between germline ends came to 14 bases. This CDR3 reads CASSVVGAYSYNSPLHF. CDR3 DNA sequence: TGCGCCAGCAGCGTAGTAGGAGCTTACTCCTATAATTCACCCCTCCACTTT.

The V gene is TRBV27, the J gene TRBJ2-7; possibly TRBD2 for D (6 bases). This CDR3 is built from 16 residues. Trimming stripped 5 bases from V and 2 bases from J, with 19 bases between. CDR1 and CDR2 (germline): MNHEY, SMNVEV (reference sequence). The CDR3 nucleotides are TGTGCCAGCAGTCCCAGTTGGGGGGTTAAGGCCTACGAGCAGTACTTC. Translation: CASSPSWGVKAYEQYF.

This clone turned up a few times. V and J are TRBV19 and TRBJ1-6; perhaps TRBD1 as D (5 bases). From germline, CDR1 is LNHDA and CDR2 SQIVND (reference sequence). The CDR3 has 15 amino acids. The V end lost 6 bases, the J end lost 8 bases, and 17 bases lay between the germline ends. The CDR3 is CASSPRRGVHSPLHF. The CDR3 bases are TGTGCCAGTAGCCCCCGGAGGGGCGTACATTCACCCCTCCACTTT.

This clone was counted a few times. This chain uses TRBV27 with TRBJ1-1; TRBD1 agrees at 10 bases. Germline CDR1 is MNHEY and CDR2 is SMNVEV (reference sequence). With V trimmed by 6 bases and J by 5 bases, 9 bases remained unmatched. This CDR3 has 15 residues. The CDR3 spells CASSWPGQGRTEAFF. In DNA, the CDR3 is TGTGCCAGCAGCTGGCCGGGACAGGGGAGGACTGAAGCTTTCTTT.

This chain joins TRBV29-1 and TRBJ2-7, with D possibly called TRBD1 or TRBD2 (5 bases each). CDR3 length: 14 amino acids. V was clipped by 1 base and J by 3 bases, with 13 bases between them. CDR1 is SQVTM and CDR2 is ANQGSEA in the germline V gene. The CDR3 DNA is TGCAGCGTTGAAGGTAGGGACCGCGACTACGAGCAGTACTTC. Its protein product is CSVEGRDRDYEQYF.

The chain uses TRBV4-1 and TRBJ2-5, with 11 bases identical to TRBD2. CDR3 length equals 15 residues. Germline assignment: CDR1 MGHRA and CDR2 YSYEKL. The V segment lost 5 bases and the J segment 5 bases; nucleotides outside the gene matches: 7. DNA of the CDR3: TGCGCCAGCAGCGATAGCGGGGGGGCCTGGGAGACCCAGTACTTC. It translates to CASSDSGGAWETQYF.

The chain's CDR3 is CASTRAEIRGYGYTF. In DNA form, the CDR3 reads TGTGCCAGCACCCGGGCCGAGATTCGGGGCTATGGCTACACCTTC. V usage is TRBV6-5 and J usage is TRBJ1-2, with no clear D. Germline V lookup: CDR1 MNHEY, CDR2 SVGAGI. V lost 7 bases, J lost 4 bases, and 19 bases lay in between. The CDR3 sequence is 15 residues long.

The CDR3 loop is CASSPEGTDTQYF. CDR3 nucleotide sequence: TGTGCCAGCAGCCCGGAGGGCACAGATACGCAGTATTTT. The rearrangement joins TRBV7-9 to TRBJ2-3; a possible D gene is TRBD2 (5 bases). V dropped 5 bases and J dropped 1 base, with 7 bases sitting between them. This CDR3 has 13 amino acids. Germline V CDR1 and CDR2: SEHNR, FQNEAQ (reference sequence).

This clone was counted between two and nine times. V gene TRBV12-5 combines with J gene TRBJ2-7; TRBD1 is a possible D gene (5 bases). Trimming stripped 0 bases from V and 12 bases from J, with 9 bases between. Germline CDR1 LGHNT, CDR2 FRNRAP. CDR3 size: 11 residues. This chain's CDR3 is CASGLVQALYF. As DNA, the CDR3 is TGTGCTAGTGGTTTGGTACAGGCGTTGTACTTC.

This chain links TRBV30 with TRBJ2-7; TRBD1 matches at 9 bases. Trimming cost V 2 bases and J 4 bases; bases outside gene matches: 6. The germline gives CDR1 GTSNPN, CDR2 SVGIG (reference sequence). The CDR3 contains 14 residues. CDR3 DNA sequence: TGTGCCTGGAGTCGGGGACAGGGCGAGTACGAGCAGTACTTC. This sequence encodes CAWSRGQGEYEQYF.

This clone showed up just once. This sequence joins TRBV13 and TRBJ1-2, with D possibly being TRBD1 (5 bases). This CDR3 contains 16 residues. Between the trimmed V and J ends, which lost 6 bases and 0 bases, there was a span of 17 bases. Germline CDR1 PRHDT, CDR2 FYEKMQ (reference sequence). CDR3 sequence (DNA): TGTGCCAGCAGATTACCCCAGGGTGCATCTAACTATGGCTACACCTTC. Protein: CASRLPQGASNYGYTF.

On this clone itself: A read error may be the cause here, since a much bigger clone is one base away. This chain connects TRBV7-6 to TRBJ2-7; D may be TRBD1 (5 bases). Germline V gene lookup returns CDR1 SGHVS and CDR2 FNYEAQ. The CDR3 totals 13 residues. Trimming left V 1 base short and J 2 bases short, with 6 bases between. The CDR3, as DNA: TGTGCCAGCAGCTTAGAGACAGCCTACGAGCAGTACTTC. Encoded protein: CASSLETAYEQYF.